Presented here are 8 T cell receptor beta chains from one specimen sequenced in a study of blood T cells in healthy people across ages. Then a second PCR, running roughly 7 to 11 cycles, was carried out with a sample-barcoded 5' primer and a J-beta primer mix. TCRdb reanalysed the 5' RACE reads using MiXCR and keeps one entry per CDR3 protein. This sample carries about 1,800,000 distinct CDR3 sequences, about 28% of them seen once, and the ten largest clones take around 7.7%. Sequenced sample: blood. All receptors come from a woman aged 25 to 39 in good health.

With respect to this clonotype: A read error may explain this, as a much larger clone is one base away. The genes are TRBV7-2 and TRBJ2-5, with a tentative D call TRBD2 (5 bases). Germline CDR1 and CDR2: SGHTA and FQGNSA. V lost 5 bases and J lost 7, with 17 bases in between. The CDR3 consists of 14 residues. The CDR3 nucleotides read TGTGCCAGCAGCCCGAGAGGGAGTCGAGGGACCCAGTACTTC. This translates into CASSPRGSRGTQYF.

This CDR3 reads CASSRGYTDTQYF. The CDR3, as DNA: TGTGCCAGCAGCCGAGGTTACACAGATACGCAGTATTTT. The rearrangement joins TRBV6-5 to TRBJ2-3; D remains unclear. The CDR3 has 13 amino acids. Trimming stripped 6 bases from V and 2 bases from J, with 9 bases between. The germline V gene encodes CDR1 MNHEY and CDR2 SVGAGI.

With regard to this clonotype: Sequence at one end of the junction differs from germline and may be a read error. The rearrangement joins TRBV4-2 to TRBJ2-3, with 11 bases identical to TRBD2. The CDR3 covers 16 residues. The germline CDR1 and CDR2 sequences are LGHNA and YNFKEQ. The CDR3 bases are TGTACCAGCAGCCAAGAGGAGACTAGCGGGGCAGATACGCAGTATTTT. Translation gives CTSSQEETSGADTQYF.

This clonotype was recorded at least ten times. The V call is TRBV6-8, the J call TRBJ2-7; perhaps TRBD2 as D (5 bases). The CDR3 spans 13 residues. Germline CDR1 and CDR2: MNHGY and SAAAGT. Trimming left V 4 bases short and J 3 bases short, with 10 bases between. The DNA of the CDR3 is TGTGCCAGCAGTTGTAAGAGGGTCTACGAGCAGTACTTC. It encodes CASSCKRVYEQYF.

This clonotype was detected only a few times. CDR3 sequence (DNA): TGTGCCAGCAGCAAAATTGACAGGGTAGCAGATACGCAGTATTTT. Translated, it gives CASSKIDRVADTQYF. This sequence joins TRBV9 and TRBJ2-3, with 7 nucleotides matching TRBD1. The germline gives CDR1 SGDLS, CDR2 YYNGEE. The V segment lost 4 bases and the J segment 4 bases; nucleotides outside the gene matches: 9. The CDR3 sequence is 15 residues long.

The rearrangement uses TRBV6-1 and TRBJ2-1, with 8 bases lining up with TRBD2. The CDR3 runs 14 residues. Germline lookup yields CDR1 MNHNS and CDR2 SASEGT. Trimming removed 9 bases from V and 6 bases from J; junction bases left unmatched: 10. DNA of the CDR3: TGTGCCAGTTATAGCGGGGATAAGTTCAATGAGCAGTTCTTC. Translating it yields CASYSGDKFNEQFF.

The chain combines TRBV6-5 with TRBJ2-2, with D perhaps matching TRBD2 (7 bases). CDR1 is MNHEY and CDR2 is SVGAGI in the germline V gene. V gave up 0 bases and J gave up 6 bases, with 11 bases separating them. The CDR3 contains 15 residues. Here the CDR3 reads CASSYSVGGPGELFF. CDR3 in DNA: TGTGCCAGCAGTTACTCCGTGGGGGGGCCCGGGGAGCTGTTTTTT.

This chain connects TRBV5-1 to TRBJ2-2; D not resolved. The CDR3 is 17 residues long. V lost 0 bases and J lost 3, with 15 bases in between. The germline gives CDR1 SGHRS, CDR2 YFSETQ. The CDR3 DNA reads TGCGCCAGCAGCTTGGATGGAGCCCGAGAAGACACCGGGGAGCTGTTTTTT. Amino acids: CASSLDGAREDTGELFF. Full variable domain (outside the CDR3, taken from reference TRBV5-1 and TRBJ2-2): KAGVTQTPRYLIKTRGQQVTLSCSPISGHRSVSWYQQTPGQGLQFLFEYFSETQRNKGNFPGRFSGRQFSNSRSEMNVSTLELGDSALYLCASSLDGAREDTGELFFGEGSRLTVL.